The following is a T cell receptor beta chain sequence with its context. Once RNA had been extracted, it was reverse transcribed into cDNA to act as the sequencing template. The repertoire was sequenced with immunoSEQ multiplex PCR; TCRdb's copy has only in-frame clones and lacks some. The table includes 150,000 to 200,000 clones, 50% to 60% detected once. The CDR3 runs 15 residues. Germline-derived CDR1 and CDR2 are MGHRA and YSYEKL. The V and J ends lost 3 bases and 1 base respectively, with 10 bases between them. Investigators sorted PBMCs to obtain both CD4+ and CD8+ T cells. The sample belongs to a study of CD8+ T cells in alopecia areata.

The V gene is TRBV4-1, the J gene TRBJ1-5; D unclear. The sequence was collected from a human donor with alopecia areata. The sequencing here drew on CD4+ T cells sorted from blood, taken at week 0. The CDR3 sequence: CASSHGLDSNQPQHF. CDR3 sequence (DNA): TGCGCCAGCAGCCACGGACTTGACAGCAATCAGCCCCAGCATTTT.